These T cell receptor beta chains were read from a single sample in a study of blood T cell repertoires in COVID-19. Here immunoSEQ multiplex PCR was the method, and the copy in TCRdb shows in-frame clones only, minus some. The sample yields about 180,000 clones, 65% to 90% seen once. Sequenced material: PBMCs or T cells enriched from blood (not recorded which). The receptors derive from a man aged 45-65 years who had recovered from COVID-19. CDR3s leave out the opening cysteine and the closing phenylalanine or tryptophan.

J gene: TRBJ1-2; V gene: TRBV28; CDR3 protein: ASSLPTGEASGYT
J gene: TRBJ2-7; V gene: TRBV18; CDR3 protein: ASSQAPSGGREQY
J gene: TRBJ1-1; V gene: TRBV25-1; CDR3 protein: ASSLTGANTEAF
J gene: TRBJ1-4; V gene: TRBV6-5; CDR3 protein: ASRHTGGTNEKLF
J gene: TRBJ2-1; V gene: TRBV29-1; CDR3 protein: SVEDPSNRASSYNEQF
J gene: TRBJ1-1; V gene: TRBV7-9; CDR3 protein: ASSLVGSHTEAF
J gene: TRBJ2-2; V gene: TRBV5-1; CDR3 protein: ASSWGQGTAGELF
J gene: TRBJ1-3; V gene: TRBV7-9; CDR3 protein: ASSFRQGGSGNTIY
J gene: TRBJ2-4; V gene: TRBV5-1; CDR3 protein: ASSLLAGAKNIQY
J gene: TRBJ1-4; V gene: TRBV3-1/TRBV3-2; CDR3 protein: ASSQGAGSTEKLF
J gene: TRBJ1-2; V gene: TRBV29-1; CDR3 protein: ITKGGKSSGYT